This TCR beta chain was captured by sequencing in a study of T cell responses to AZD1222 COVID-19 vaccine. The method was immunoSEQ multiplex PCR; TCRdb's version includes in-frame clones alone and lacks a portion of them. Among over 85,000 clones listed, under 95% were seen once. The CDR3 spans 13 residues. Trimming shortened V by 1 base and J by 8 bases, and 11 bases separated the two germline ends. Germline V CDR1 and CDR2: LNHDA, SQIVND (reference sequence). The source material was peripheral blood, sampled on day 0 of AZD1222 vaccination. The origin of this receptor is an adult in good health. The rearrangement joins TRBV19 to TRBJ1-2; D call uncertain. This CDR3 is CASSIGQIGGYTF. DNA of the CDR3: TGTGCCAGTAGTATAGGGCAGATAGGCGGCTACACCTTC.